Listed below are T cell receptor beta chains from one sample, sequenced in a study of blood T cell repertoires in COVID-19. Generated by immunoSEQ multiplex PCR, the TCRdb table keeps only in-frame clones and is missing some. The sample comprises under 300,000 clones, approximately 86% of which are singletons, and under 0.95% rests with the top ten. The sequenced sample was peripheral blood. The receptors shown here come from a woman younger than 45 with acute or convalescent COVID-19. CDR3s include the opening cysteine and the closing phenylalanine or tryptophan. Each record gives: D gene, J gene, clone size, V gene, CDR3 DNA, CDR3 protein. A D gene is named only where the DNA matches it firmly. Where a row states a size, it is once, few, many or the class of an expanded clone; other rows omit it.

>TRBD2|TRBJ2-1|NA|TRBV3-1/TRBV3-2
TGTGCCAGCAGCCAAGGTTTAGCGGGAGGGCCACTCTACAATGAGCAGTTCTTC
CASSQGLAGGPLYNEQFF
>TRBD1|TRBJ2-6|NA|TRBV4-2
TGTGCCAGCAGCCCCGGGGACAGGGGGAGCTCTGGGGCCAACGTCCTGACTTTC
CASSPGDRGSSGANVLTF
>TRBD1|TRBJ1-6|NA|TRBV2
TGTGCCAGCACTAGGGACAGGAGCTCCTATAATTCACCCCTCCACTTT
CASTRDRSSYNSPLHF
>TRBD1|TRBJ2-1|NA|TRBV7-2
TGTGCCAGCAGCTTGGACAGGGTTCGCAATGAGCAGTTCTTC
CASSLDRVRNEQFF
>NA|TRBJ2-5|NA|TRBV6-5
TGTGCCAGCAGGACCGGGATTGAGACCCAGTACTTC
CASRTGIETQYF
>TRBD1|TRBJ1-4|NA|TRBV7-9
TGTGCCAGCAGCGCCGGGACAGGGGCCGAAAAACTGTTTTTT
CASSAGTGAEKLFF
>TRBD1|TRBJ1-5|NA|TRBV6-5
TGTGCCGCAGGGGGGCAGGGTCGACAGCCCCAGCATTTT
CAAGGQGRQPQHF
>TRBD2|TRBJ2-7|NA|TRBV5-8
TGTGCCAGCAGCTTACCCCAGCGGGAGGGCATCTACGAGCAGTACTTC
CASSLPQREGIYEQYF
>TRBD1|TRBJ1-6|NA|TRBV10-2
TGCGCCAGCAGTGCGGGTATGACAGGGGGCGGATCACCCCTCCACTTT
CASSAGMTGGGSPLHF
>NA|TRBJ1-5|NA|TRBV7-9
TGTGCCAGCAGCTTAGTTCTGGGGGCGAGCAATCAGCCCCAGCATTTT
CASSLVLGASNQPQHF
>NA|TRBJ2-1|few|TRBV6-6
TGTGCCAGCAGGACTTACTACCCTCCGAATGAGCAGTTCTTC
CASRTYYPPNEQFF
>TRBD1|TRBJ1-2|once|TRBV5-1
TGCGCCAGCAGCCCCTCCACTAGACAGGGCAACTATGGCTACACCTTC
CASSPSTRQGNYGYTF
>NA|TRBJ2-5|NA|TRBV21-1
TGTGCCAGCAGCAACCAACTACACCCGATCAGAAAGACCCAGTACTTC
CASSNQLHPIRKTQYF
>NA|TRBJ2-6|NA|TRBV5-1
TGCGCCAGCAGCTTCCAAGGTCGAGGATCTGGGGCCAACGTCCTGACTTTC
CASSFQGRGSGANVLTF
>TRBD2|TRBJ2-7|NA|TRBV19
TGTGCCAGTAGTATGGCGGGAGGGCCCAACGAGCAGTACTTC
CASSMAGGPNEQYF
>NA|TRBJ1-4|NA|TRBV7-9
TGTGCCAGCAGCTTAGCGCACGGGGGGACTAATGAAAAACTGTTTTTT
CASSLAHGGTNEKLFF
>NA|TRBJ1-1|NA|TRBV5-3
TGTGCCAGAAGCGCAGGATTCCCTGCCTTTGTAGGCATGAACACTGAAGCTTTCTTT
CARSAGFPAFVGMNTEAFF
>TRBD2|TRBJ2-2|NA|TRBV18
TGTGCCAGCTCACAAGCGGGAGGGAAATGGAACACCGGGGAGCTGTTTTTT
CASSQAGGKWNTGELFF
>NA|TRBJ1-2|NA|TRBV30
TGTGCCTGGAGTCCCGTAGATGGCTACACCTTC
CAWSPVDGYTF
>NA|TRBJ1-1|once|TRBV12-5
TGTGCTAGTGGGAAACAGGCTACCAACACTGAAGCTTTCTTT
CASGKQATNTEAFF
>NA|TRBJ2-1|NA|TRBV6-5
TGTGCCAGCAGTTACGAGGGTAACTCCTACAATGAGCAGTTCTTC
CASSYEGNSYNEQFF
>NA|TRBJ2-1|NA|TRBV4-3
TGCGCCAGCAGCCAAGATGTTAACGGCTACAATGAGCAGTTCTTC
CASSQDVNGYNEQFF
>TRBD2|TRBJ2-2|NA|TRBV19
TGTGCCAGTGCCGGGTTTAGCGGGAGGGACACCGGGGAGCTGTTTTTT
CASAGFSGRDTGELFF
>NA|TRBJ2-1|NA|TRBV20-1
TGCAGTGCTAGTCGGGGTAATGAGCAGTTCTTC
CSASRGNEQFF
>NA|TRBJ1-5|NA|TRBV7-9
TGTGCCAGCAGCCCACAGGGTTACAATCAGCCCCAGCATTTT
CASSPQGYNQPQHF
>NA|TRBJ1-3|NA|TRBV24-1
TGTGCCACCAGTGATTCCTCTTCGGGGGGAAACACCATATATTTT
CATSDSSSGGNTIYF
>NA|TRBJ2-7|NA|TRBV7-9
TGTGCCAGCAGCCACCCGGGGGTCGTGTACGAGCAGTACTTC
CASSHPGVVYEQYF
>NA|TRBJ2-1|NA|TRBV12-3/TRBV12-4
TGTGCCAGCAGTTTCGTCAGGGATGAGCAGTTCTTC
CASSFVRDEQFF
>TRBD1|TRBJ1-5|NA|TRBV6-6
TGTGCCAGCAGTTACCCGACAGGGGTAAATCAGCCCCAGCATTTT
CASSYPTGVNQPQHF
>NA|TRBJ2-2|NA|TRBV19
TGTGCCAGTAGTAACAGGGCCGGGGAGCTGTTTTTT
CASSNRAGELFF
>NA|TRBJ2-7|NA|TRBV6-1
TGTGCCAGCAGTGAGGTACAGAGTGGAAGTTCCTACGAGCAGTACTTC
CASSEVQSGSSYEQYF
>NA|TRBJ2-3|NA|TRBV5-6
TGTGCCAGCAGTGGGGGCGGCCGCACAGATACGCAGTATTTT
CASSGGGRTDTQYF
>TRBD1|TRBJ2-7|once|TRBV4-2
TGTGCCAGCAGTCGGACAGGGGACGAGCAGTACTTC
CASSRTGDEQYF
>TRBD1|TRBJ1-5|few|TRBV29-1
TGCAGCGTTGGGGACAGGGGGTTCAATCAGCCCCAGCATTTT
CSVGDRGFNQPQHF
>NA|TRBJ1-1|few|TRBV6-4
TGTGCCAGCAGTGACCAGGCGAACACTGAAGCTTTCTTT
CASSDQANTEAFF
>TRBD1|TRBJ2-7|NA|TRBV27
TGTGCCACCGGTTTGCCGGGACAGGGAGTCGAGCAGTACTTC
CATGLPGQGVEQYF
>TRBD2|TRBJ2-1|NA|TRBV9
TGTGCCAGCAGCGTAGCTATAAGGACTAGCGGAAACAATGAGCAGTTCTTC
CASSVAIRTSGNNEQFF
>TRBD1|TRBJ2-7|NA|TRBV10-1
TGCGCCAGCAGTGAGCCCGGACAGGGAAGGGACGAGCAGTACTTC
CASSEPGQGRDEQYF
>NA|TRBJ2-7|NA|TRBV21-1
TGTGCCAGCAGCAAAGTCCGGCAGGTAGAGCAGTACTTC
CASSKVRQVEQYF
>TRBD1|TRBJ1-1|NA|TRBV5-4
TGTGCCAGCAGCGGGACACAGGGGGATTTAGCTGAAGCTTTCTTT
CASSGTQGDLAEAFF
>TRBD2|TRBJ2-7|once|TRBV7-8
TGTGCCAGCAGCCCCCGGACTAGTTGGTGGGAGCAGTACTTC
CASSPRTSWWEQYF
>NA|TRBJ1-1|NA|TRBV7-2
TGTGCCAGCAGCTTAAGATCGAGGAACACTGAAGCTTTCTTT
CASSLRSRNTEAFF
>NA|TRBJ2-7|NA|TRBV6-2/TRBV6-3
TGTGCCAGCAGTTACGGGCATTCCGACGAGCAGTACTTC
CASSYGHSDEQYF
>NA|TRBJ2-5|NA|TRBV23-1
TGCGCCAGCAGTCAATCGAGAGGGAGGGAGACCCAGTACTTC
CASSQSRGRETQYF
>TRBD2|TRBJ2-5|NA|TRBV30
TGTGCCTGGGGACTAGCGGGAGCGATGTCGGAGACCCAGTACTTC
CAWGLAGAMSETQYF
>NA|TRBJ1-1|few|TRBV25-1
TGTGCCAGCAGTGAATATTCCGGGAACACTGAAGCTTTCTTT
CASSEYSGNTEAFF
>NA|TRBJ2-1|NA|TRBV9
TGTGCCAGCAGCCCCGGGCGGGCAGAGTCCCATGAGCAGTTCTTC
CASSPGRAESHEQFF
>TRBD2|TRBJ2-3|once|TRBV7-2
TGTGCCAGCAGCTTCGGCGGGGGACGCGGTTTCGGCACAGATACGCAGTATTTT
CASSFGGGRGFGTDTQYF
>TRBD2|TRBJ2-7|once|TRBV7-9
TGTGCCAGCAGGAGCGGGAACTCCTACGAGCAGTACTTC
CASRSGNSYEQYF
>TRBD2|TRBJ2-1|NA|TRBV6-5
TGTGCCTGCATCGGCGGGAGGACCCACAATGAGCAGTTCTTC
CACIGGRTHNEQFF
>TRBD2|TRBJ2-2|NA|TRBV7-9
TGTGCCAGCAGCCCAAGACTAGCGGGGAACACCGGGGAGCTGTTTTTT
CASSPRLAGNTGELFF
>TRBD1|TRBJ1-1|NA|TRBV4-3
TGCGCCAGCAGCCAAGATTTGTTCCAGGGGGCAGCTTTCTTT
CASSQDLFQGAAFF